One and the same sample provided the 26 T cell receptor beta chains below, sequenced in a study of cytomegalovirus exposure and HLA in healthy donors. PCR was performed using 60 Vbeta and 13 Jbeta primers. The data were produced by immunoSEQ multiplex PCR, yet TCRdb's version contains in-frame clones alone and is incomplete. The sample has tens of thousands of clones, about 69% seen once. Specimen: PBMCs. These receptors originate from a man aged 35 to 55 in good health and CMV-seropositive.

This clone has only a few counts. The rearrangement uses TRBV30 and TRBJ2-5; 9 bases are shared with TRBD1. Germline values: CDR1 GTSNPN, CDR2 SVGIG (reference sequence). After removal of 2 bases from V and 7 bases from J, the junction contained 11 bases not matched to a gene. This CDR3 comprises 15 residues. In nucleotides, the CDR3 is TGTGCCTGGAGTCCAAGGGACAGGGTCCCGTTGACCCAGTACTTC. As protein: CAWSPRDRVPLTQYF.

CDR3 protein: CASSRIGGARGNQPQHF. Written as DNA, the CDR3 is TGTGCCAGCAGCCGTATTGGGGGGGCGAGGGGCAATCAGCCCCAGCATTTT. The chain links TRBV5-5 to TRBJ1-5; weak D call: TRBD1 (6 bases). The V end lost 4 bases, the J end lost 2 bases, and 19 bases lay between the germline ends. The CDR3 is 17 amino acids. Germline V gene sequence: CDR1 SGHKS, CDR2 YYEKEE (reference sequence).

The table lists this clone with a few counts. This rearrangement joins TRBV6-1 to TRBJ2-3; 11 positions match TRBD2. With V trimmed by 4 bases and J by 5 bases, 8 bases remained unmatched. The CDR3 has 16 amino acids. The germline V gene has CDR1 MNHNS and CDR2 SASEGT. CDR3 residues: CASSGPIAGGQDTQYF. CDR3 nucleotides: TGTGCCAGCAGTGGTCCGATAGCGGGGGGGCAAGATACGCAGTATTTT.

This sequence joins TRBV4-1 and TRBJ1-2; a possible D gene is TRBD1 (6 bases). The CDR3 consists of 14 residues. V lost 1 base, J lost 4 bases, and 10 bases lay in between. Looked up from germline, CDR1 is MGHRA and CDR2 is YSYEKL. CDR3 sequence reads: CASSQVQGIYGYTF. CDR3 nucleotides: TGCGCCAGCAGCCAAGTTCAGGGGATCTATGGCTACACCTTC.

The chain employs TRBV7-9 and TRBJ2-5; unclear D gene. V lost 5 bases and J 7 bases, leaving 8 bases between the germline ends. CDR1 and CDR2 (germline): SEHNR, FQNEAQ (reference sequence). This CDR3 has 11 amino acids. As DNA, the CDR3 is TGTGCCAGCAGCCCTTCGGGGACCCAGTACTTC. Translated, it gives CASSPSGTQYF.

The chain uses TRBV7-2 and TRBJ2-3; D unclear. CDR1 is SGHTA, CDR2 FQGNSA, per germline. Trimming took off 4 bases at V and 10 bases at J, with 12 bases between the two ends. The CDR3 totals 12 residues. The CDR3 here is CASSSIYGAQYF. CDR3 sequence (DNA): TGTGCCAGCAGCTCCATCTACGGTGCGCAGTATTTT. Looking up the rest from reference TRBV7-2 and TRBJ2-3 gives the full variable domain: GAGVSQSPSNKVTEKGKDVELRCDPISGHTALYWYRQSLGQGLEFLIYFQGNSAPDKSGLPSDRFSAERTGGSVSTLTIQRTQQEDSAVYLCASSSIYGAQYFGPGTRLTVL.

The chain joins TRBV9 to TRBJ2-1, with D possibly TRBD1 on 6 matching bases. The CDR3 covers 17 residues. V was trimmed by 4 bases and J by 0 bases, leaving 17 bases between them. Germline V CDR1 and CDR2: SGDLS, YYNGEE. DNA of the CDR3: TGTGCCAGCAGCCCACGAGGGGGTGGCGACTCCTACAATGAGCAGTTCTTC. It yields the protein CASSPRGGGDSYNEQFF. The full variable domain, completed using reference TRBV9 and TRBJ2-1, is DSGVTQTPKHLITATGQRVTLRCSPRSGDLSVYWYQQSLDQGLQFLIQYYNGEERAKGNILERFSAQQFPDLHSELNLSSLELGDSALYFCASSPRGGGDSYNEQFFGPGTRLTVL.

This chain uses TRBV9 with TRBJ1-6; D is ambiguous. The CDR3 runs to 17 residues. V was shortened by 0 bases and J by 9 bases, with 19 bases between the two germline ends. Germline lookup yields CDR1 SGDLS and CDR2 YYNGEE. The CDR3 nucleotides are TGTGCCAGCAGCGTAGGGATTGGTTCAGGTTCGGTTTCACCCCTCCACTTT. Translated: CASSVGIGSGSVSPLHF.

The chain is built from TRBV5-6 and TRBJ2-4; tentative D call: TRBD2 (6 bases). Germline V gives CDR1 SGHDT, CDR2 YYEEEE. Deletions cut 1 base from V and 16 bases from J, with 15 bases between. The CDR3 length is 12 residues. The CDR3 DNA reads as TGTGCCAGCAGCTTGTTAGGGGACGGGACTTACTTC. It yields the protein CASSLLGDGTYF.

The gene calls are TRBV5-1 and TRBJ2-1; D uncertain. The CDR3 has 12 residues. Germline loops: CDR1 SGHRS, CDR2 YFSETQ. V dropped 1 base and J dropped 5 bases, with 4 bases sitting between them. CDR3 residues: CASSLYNNEQFF. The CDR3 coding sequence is TGCGCCAGCAGCTTGTATAACAATGAGCAGTTCTTC.

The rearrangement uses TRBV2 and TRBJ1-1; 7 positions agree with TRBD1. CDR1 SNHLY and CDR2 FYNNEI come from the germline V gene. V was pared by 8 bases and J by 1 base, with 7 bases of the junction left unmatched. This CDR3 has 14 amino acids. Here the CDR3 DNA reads TGTGCCAGCGTTCTACAGGGGTCGAACACTGAAGCTTTCTTT. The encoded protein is CASVLQGSNTEAFF. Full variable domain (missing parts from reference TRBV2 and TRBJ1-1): EPEVTQTPSHQVTQMGQEVILRCVPISNHLYFYWYRQILGQKVEFLVSFYNNEISEKSEIFDDQFSVERPDGSNFTLKIRSTKLEDSAMYFCASVLQGSNTEAFFGQGTRLTVV.

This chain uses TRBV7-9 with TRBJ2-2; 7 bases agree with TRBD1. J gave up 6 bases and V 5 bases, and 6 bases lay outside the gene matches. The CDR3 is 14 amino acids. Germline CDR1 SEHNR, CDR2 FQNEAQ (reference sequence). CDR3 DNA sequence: TGTGCCAGCAGCCCGGGGACAGCGGCCGGGGAGCTGTTTTTT. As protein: CASSPGTAAGELFF. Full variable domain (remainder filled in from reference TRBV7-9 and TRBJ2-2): DTGVSQNPRHKITKRGQNVTFRCDPISEHNRLYWYRQTLGQGPEFLTYFQNEAQLEKSRLLSDRFSAERPKGSFSTLEIQRTEQGDSAMYLCASSPGTAAGELFFGEGSRLTVL.

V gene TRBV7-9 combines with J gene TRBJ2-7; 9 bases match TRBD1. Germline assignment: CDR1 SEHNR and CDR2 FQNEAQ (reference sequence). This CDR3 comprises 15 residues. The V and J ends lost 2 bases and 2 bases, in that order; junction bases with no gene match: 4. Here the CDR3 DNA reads TGTGCCAGCAGCTTACCAGGACAGGGGACCTACGAGCAGTACTTC. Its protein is CASSLPGQGTYEQYF.

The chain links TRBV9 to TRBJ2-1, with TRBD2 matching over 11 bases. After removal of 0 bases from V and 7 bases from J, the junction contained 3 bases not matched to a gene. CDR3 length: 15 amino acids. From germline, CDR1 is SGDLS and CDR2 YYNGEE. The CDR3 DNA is TGTGCCAGCAGCGTAGTAGCGGGGGGGATGAATGAGCAGTTCTTC. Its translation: CASSVVAGGMNEQFF.

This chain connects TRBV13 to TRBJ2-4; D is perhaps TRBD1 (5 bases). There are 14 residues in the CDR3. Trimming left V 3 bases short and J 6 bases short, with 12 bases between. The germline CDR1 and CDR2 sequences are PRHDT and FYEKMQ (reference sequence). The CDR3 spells CASSFMGQRNIQYF. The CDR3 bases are TGTGCCAGCAGCTTCATGGGGCAGCGAAACATTCAGTACTTC. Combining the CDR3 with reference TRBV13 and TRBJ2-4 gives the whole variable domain AAGVIQSPRHLIKEKRETATLKCYPIPRHDTVYWYQQGPGQDPQFLISFYEKMQSDKGSIPDRFSAQQFSDYHSELNMSSLELGDSALYFCASSFMGQRNIQYFGAGTRLSVL.

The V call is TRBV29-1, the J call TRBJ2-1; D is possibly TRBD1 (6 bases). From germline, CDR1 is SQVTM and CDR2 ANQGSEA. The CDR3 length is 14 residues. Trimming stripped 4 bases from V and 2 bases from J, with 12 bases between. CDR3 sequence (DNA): TGCAGCGTTGGGATTAGGGGGACCTACAATGAGCAGTTCTTC. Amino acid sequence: CSVGIRGTYNEQFF.

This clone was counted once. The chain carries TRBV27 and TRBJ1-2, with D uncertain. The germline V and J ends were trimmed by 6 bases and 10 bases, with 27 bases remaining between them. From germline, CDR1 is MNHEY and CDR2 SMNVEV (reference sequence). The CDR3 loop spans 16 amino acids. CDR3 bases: TGTGCCAGCAGACCTTCCCCCCGGAGCGCGGATATTGACTACACCTTC. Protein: CASRPSPRSADIDYTF.

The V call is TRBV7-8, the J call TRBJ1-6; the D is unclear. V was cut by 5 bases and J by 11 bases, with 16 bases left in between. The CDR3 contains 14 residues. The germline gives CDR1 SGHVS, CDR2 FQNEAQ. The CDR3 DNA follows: TGTGCCAGCAGCCCTGCTATCCGTTTAGCACCCCTCCACTTT. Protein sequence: CASSPAIRLAPLHF.

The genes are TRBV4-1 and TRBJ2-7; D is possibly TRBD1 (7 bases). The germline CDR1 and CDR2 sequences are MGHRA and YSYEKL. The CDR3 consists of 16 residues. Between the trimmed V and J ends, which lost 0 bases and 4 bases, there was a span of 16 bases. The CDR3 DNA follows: TGCGCCAGCAGCCAAGAATCAGGGGGGTCAGGTTACGAGCAGTACTTC. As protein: CASSQESGGSGYEQYF.

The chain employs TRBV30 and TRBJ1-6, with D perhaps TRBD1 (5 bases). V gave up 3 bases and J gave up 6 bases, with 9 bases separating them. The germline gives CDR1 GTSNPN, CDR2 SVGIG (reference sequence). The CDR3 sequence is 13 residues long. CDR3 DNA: TGTGCCTGGAGGGACATTTCTAATTCACCCCTCCACTTT. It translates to CAWRDISNSPLHF.

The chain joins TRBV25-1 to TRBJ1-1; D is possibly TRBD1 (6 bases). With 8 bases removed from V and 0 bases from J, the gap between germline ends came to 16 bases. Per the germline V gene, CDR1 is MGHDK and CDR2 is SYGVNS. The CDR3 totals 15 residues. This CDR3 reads CASCPRGGLNTEAFF. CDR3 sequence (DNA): TGTGCCAGCTGCCCACGGGGGGGGCTGAACACTGAAGCTTTCTTT.

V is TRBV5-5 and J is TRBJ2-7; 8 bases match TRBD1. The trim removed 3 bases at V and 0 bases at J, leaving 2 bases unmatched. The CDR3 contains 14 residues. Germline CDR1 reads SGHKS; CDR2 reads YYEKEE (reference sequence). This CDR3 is CASSWTGSSYEQYF. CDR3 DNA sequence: TGTGCCAGCAGCTGGACAGGGAGCTCCTACGAGCAGTACTTC.

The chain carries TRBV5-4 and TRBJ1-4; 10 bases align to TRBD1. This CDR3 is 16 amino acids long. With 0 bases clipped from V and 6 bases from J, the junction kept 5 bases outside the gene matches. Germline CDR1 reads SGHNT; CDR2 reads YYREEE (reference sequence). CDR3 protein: CASSLGAGTGDEKLFF. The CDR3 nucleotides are TGTGCCAGCAGCTTGGGAGCCGGGACAGGGGATGAAAAACTGTTTTTT. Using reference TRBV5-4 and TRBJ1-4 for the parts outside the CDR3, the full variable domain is ETGVTQSPTHLIKTRGQQVTLRCSSQSGHNTVSWYQQALGQGPQFIFQYYREEENGRGNFPPRFSGLQFPNYSSELNVNALELDDSALYLCASSLGAGTGDEKLFFGSGTQLSVL.

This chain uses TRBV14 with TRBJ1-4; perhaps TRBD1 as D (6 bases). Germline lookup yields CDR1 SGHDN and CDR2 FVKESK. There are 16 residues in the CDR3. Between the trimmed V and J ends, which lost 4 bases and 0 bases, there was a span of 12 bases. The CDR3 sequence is CASSPRTVATNEKLFF. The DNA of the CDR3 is TGTGCCAGCAGCCCCAGGACAGTCGCAACTAATGAAAAACTGTTTTTT.

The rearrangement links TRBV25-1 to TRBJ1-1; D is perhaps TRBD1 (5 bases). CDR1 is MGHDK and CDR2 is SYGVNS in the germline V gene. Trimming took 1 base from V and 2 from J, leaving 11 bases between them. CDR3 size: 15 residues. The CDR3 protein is CASSESGGGNTEAFF. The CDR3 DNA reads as TGTGCCAGCAGTGAATCCGGGGGGGGAAACACTGAAGCTTTCTTT.

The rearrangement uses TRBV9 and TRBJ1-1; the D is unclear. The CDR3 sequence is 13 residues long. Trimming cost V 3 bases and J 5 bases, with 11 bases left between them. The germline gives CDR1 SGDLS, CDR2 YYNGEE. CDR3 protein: CASSEGAGTEAFF. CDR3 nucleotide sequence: TGTGCCAGCAGCGAGGGAGCCGGAACTGAAGCTTTCTTT.